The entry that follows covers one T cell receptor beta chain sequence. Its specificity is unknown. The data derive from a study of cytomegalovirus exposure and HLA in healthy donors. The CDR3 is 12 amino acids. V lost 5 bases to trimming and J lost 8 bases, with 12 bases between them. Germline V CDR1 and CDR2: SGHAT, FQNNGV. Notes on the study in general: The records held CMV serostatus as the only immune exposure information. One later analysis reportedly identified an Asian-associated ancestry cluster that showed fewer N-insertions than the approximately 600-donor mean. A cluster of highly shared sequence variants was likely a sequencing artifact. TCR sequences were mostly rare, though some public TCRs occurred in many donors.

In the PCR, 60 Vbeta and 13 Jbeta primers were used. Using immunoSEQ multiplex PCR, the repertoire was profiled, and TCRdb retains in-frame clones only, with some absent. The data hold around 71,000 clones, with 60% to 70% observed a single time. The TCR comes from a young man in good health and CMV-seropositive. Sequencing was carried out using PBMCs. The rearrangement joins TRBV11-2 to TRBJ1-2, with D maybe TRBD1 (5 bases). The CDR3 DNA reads TGTGCCAGCAGCCCCGGGGGTTACGGCTACACCTTC. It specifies CASSPGGYGYTF.